Each of the 8 T cell receptor beta chains below was sequenced from the same sample in a study of blood T cell repertoires in COVID-19. This table comes from immunoSEQ multiplex PCR, and its TCRdb copy is limited to in-frame clones, with some not included. The sample has approximately 110,000 clones, 75% to 85% seen once. Material for sequencing was peripheral blood. Source of these receptors: a man aged 70 or older with acute or convalescent COVID-19.

The rearrangement links TRBV1 to TRBJ2-7; the tabulated D call, TRBD1, remains unverified against the DNA. TRBV1 is annotated as a pseudogene. The length of the CDR3 is 15 residues. The CDR3 DNA reads as TGCACCAGCAGCCAAGGTAACAGGGGCAGCGACGAGCAGTACTTC. It translates to CTSSQGNRGSDEQYF.

The chain has TRBV3-1 (or the pseudogene TRBV3-2) and TRBJ1-4; 8 positions agree with TRBD1. Germline lookup yields CDR1 LGHDT and CDR2 YNNKEL (reference sequence). The CDR3 covers 17 residues. Losses at the gene ends were 2 bases for V and 7 bases for J; bases not matched to a gene: 12. CDR3 sequence (DNA): TGTGCCAGCAGCCAACCACGAGACAGGGGAGGTGTTGAAAAACTGTTTTTT. It encodes CASSQPRDRGGVEKLFF.

The V call is TRBV2, the J call TRBJ2-7, with 10 bases fitting TRBD1. The CDR3 is 16 amino acids. CDR1 is SNHLY and CDR2 is FYNNEI in the germline V gene. Unmatched junction bases numbered 6, after V lost 1 base and J lost 3 bases. The CDR3 reads CASSEGWDRGGYEQYF. DNA for the CDR3: TGTGCCAGCAGTGAAGGCTGGGACAGGGGCGGCTACGAGCAGTACTTC.

The V gene is TRBV4-1, the J gene TRBJ1-5, with D uncertain. This CDR3 region has 15 residues. V gave up 0 bases and J gave up 7 bases, with 13 bases separating them. Germline CDR1 and CDR2: MGHRA and YSYEKL. The CDR3 loop reads CASSQDFGVGQPQHF. The CDR3 DNA is TGCGCCAGCAGCCAAGATTTCGGGGTCGGGCAGCCCCAGCATTTT.

The rearrangement joins TRBV24-1 to TRBJ2-1; no clear D gene. V lost 4 bases and J 6 bases, leaving 3 bases between the germline ends. The CDR3 is 11 residues long. Germline V lookup: CDR1 KGHDR, CDR2 SFDVKD. In nucleotides, the CDR3 is TGTGCCACCAGTGACTTCAATGAGCAGTTCTTC. Residues: CATSDFNEQFF.

J is TRBJ2-3 and V is TRBV27; the match to TRBD1 covers 8 bases. This CDR3 is 18 amino acids long. Germline V gene sequence: CDR1 MNHEY, CDR2 SMNVEV (reference sequence). The J segment lost 0 bases and the V segment lost 2 bases, leaving 10 bases of the junction unmatched. Written as DNA, the CDR3 is TGTGCCAGCAGTTTACGGCCCAGGACAGGGTCTAGCACAGATACGCAGTATTTT. Translated, it gives CASSLRPRTGSSTDTQYF.

J is TRBJ2-3 and V is TRBV9; D remains unclear. V was shortened by 0 bases and J by 0 bases, with 5 bases between the two germline ends. The germline CDR1 and CDR2 sequences are SGDLS and YYNGEE. The CDR3 totals 14 residues. The CDR3 here is CASSVGTSTDTQYF. In DNA, the CDR3 is TGTGCCAGCAGCGTAGGAACTAGCACAGATACGCAGTATTTT.

The rearrangement joins TRBV9 to TRBJ2-2; maybe TRBD2 (6 bases). Trimming took off 5 bases at V and 6 bases at J, with 17 bases between the two ends. The CDR3 spans 15 residues. Germline V CDR1 and CDR2: SGDLS, YYNGEE. In nucleotides, the CDR3 is TGTGCCAGCAGTGGTGGGGCAGGGAGGTCCGGGGAGCTGTTTTTT. It specifies CASSGGAGRSGELFF.